A selection of T cell receptor beta chains follows, all from one sample in a study of CD8+ T cells in alopecia areata. Assay: immunoSEQ multiplex PCR; the TCRdb copy retains only in-frame clones and omits some. The sample yields about 140,000 clones, roughly 61% seen once. The material was CD4+ T cells sorted from blood, obtained at week 0. These TCRs come from a human donor with alopecia areata. CDR3s include the opening cysteine and the closing phenylalanine or tryptophan. A D gene is named only where the DNA matches it firmly. The listing skips clone size in some rows; elsewhere it reads once, few, many or a size class.

v_call	d_call	clone_size	cdr3_length	j_call	cdr3_aa	cdr3_nt
TRBV7-9	.	.	15	TRBJ1-2	CASSRGPGPEGGYTF	TGTGCCAGCAGCCGCGGACCGGGACCCGAGGGGGGCTACACCTTC
TRBV6-5	TRBD1	many	13	TRBJ1-1	CASNEDRASEAFF	TGTGCCAGCAATGAGGACAGGGCGAGTGAAGCTTTCTTT
TRBV4-1	.	.	15	TRBJ1-2	CASSQPAQGLYGYTF	TGCGCCAGCAGCCAACCCGCCCAGGGTCTCTATGGCTACACCTTC
TRBV6-5	TRBD1	.	15	TRBJ2-6	CASSQTGAGANVLTF	TGTGCCAGCAGCCAGACAGGGGCTGGGGCCAACGTCCTGACTTTC
TRBV23-1	TRBD2	.	16	TRBJ2-7	CASSQSLLAGAYEQYF	TGCGCCAGCAGTCAATCGTTACTAGCGGGGGCCTACGAGCAGTACTTC
TRBV18	.	.	14	TRBJ2-2	CASSQSQGPGELFF	TGTGCCAGCTCTCAATCCCAGGGCCCCGGGGAGCTGTTTTTT
TRBV30	TRBD2	few	14	TRBJ2-5	CATTGTSGEETQYF	TGTGCCACCACCGGGACTAGCGGAGAAGAGACCCAGTACTTC
TRBV18	TRBD2	.	17	TRBJ2-1	CASSPGTSGAIYNEQFF	TGTGCCAGCTCACCGGGGACTAGCGGGGCAATCTACAATGAGCAGTTCTTC
TRBV7-9	.	.	16	TRBJ2-5	CASSLSGVIVEETQYF	TGTGCCAGCAGCTTATCAGGGGTTATTGTCGAAGAGACCCAGTACTTC
TRBV15	.	few	15	TRBJ2-7	CATSRGAGMAYEQYF	TGTGCCACCAGCAGAGGTGCAGGGATGGCCTACGAGCAGTACTTC
TRBV4-2	.	.	13	TRBJ1-5	CASSRQTNQPQHF	TGTGCCAGCAGCCGACAGACCAATCAGCCCCAGCATTTT
TRBV30	.	.	13	TRBJ1-5	CAWSGGSNQPQHF	TGTGCCTGGAGTGGAGGTTCTAATCAGCCCCAGCATTTT
TRBV15	.	.	15	TRBJ2-5	CATSRDQRGWETQYF	TGTGCCACCAGCAGAGATCAGAGGGGCTGGGAGACCCAGTACTTC
TRBV30	TRBD1	.	12	TRBJ1-2	CARTGDDYGYTF	TGTGCCAGGACAGGGGATGACTATGGCTACACCTTC
TRBV27	.	.	15	TRBJ1-2	CASRQTGPANYGYTF	TGTGCCAGCAGACAAACAGGGCCAGCTAACTATGGCTACACCTTC
TRBV7-9	.	.	14	TRBJ2-2	CASSLTGDGPELFF	TGTGCCAGCAGCCTCACGGGGGACGGACCGGAGCTGTTTTTT
TRBV30	.	few	15	TRBJ2-7	CAWSVVGRKGYEQYF	TGTGCCTGGAGTGTAGTGGGGAGGAAAGGCTACGAGCAGTACTTC
TRBV5-1	TRBD2	few	15	TRBJ2-2	CASTPRLADTGELFF	TGCGCCAGCACCCCGAGACTAGCGGATACCGGGGAGCTGTTTTTT
TRBV2	TRBD1	once	15	TRBJ1-5	CASSADRDLNQPQHF	TGTGCCAGCAGTGCCGACAGGGACCTCAATCAGCCCCAGCATTTT
TRBV7-2	.	few	14	TRBJ1-4	CASSLAGVNEKLFF	TGTGCCAGCAGCTTAGCAGGAGTTAATGAAAAACTGTTTTTT
TRBV30	.	.	13	TRBJ2-1	CAWTRGEFNEQFF	TGTGCCTGGACCCGGGGAGAGTTCAATGAGCAGTTCTTC
TRBV4-3	.	.	17	TRBJ2-6	CASSQELRVLGANVLTF	TGCGCCAGCAGCCAAGAGTTAAGGGTGCTGGGGGCCAACGTCCTGACTTTC
TRBV7-2	TRBD2	.	19	TRBJ2-3	CASSPPRRTSGGLTDTQYF	TGTGCCAGCAGCCCCCCCCGAAGGACTAGCGGGGGCTTGACAGATACGCAGTATTTT
TRBV4-1	TRBD1	few	18	TRBJ2-2	CASSQVGTGKANTGELFF	TGCGCCAGCAGCCAAGTGGGGACAGGGAAGGCGAACACCGGGGAGCTGTTTTTT
TRBV7-2	TRBD1	few	16	TRBJ2-5	CASSLLQGAPGETQYF	TGTGCCAGCAGCTTACTACAGGGGGCTCCGGGGGAGACCCAGTACTTC
TRBV7-2	TRBD1	.	15	TRBJ1-2	CASSRQGIPAYGYTF	TGTGCCAGCAGCCGACAGGGGATTCCGGCCTATGGCTACACCTTC
TRBV25-1	.	.	15	TRBJ2-4	CASSETVLAKNIQYF	TGTGCCAGCAGTGAGACAGTCCTAGCCAAAAACATTCAGTACTTC
TRBV2	.	few	14	TRBJ1-2	CASSEGGSVYGYTF	TGTGCCAGCAGTGAGGGGGGAAGTGTATATGGCTACACCTTC
TRBV5-1	TRBD1	.	15	TRBJ2-5	CASSLQGAIRETQYF	TGCGCCAGCAGCTTACAGGGGGCTATAAGGGAGACCCAGTACTTC
TRBV5-1	TRBD1	.	15	TRBJ1-1	CASSLSTGGNTEAFF	TGCGCCAGCAGCTTGTCAACAGGGGGAAACACTGAAGCTTTCTTT
TRBV11-3	.	.	14	TRBJ1-2	CASSLDLTDNGYTF	TGTGCCAGCAGCTTAGATCTGACAGATAATGGCTACACCTTC
TRBV7-9	TRBD1	.	15	TRBJ2-2	CASRWDRGRTGELFF	TGTGCCAGCAGATGGGACAGGGGGCGCACCGGGGAGCTGTTTTTT
TRBV4-2	.	few	12	TRBJ2-1	CASSQASTEQFF	TGTGCCAGCAGCCAAGCGTCTACTGAGCAGTTCTTC
TRBV30	.	.	21	TRBJ2-6	CAWRRYGGLIVGYSGANVLTF	TGTGCCTGGAGACGGTATGGGGGTCTCATAGTTGGGTACTCTGGGGCCAACGTCCTGACTTTC
TRBV2	.	.	13	TRBJ1-3	CASKREEGNTIYF	TGTGCCAGCAAAAGGGAAGAGGGAAACACCATATATTTT
TRBV4-1	TRBD1	.	15	TRBJ2-5	CASSHPGQGEETQYF	TGCGCCAGCAGCCACCCCGGACAGGGGGAAGAGACCCAGTACTTC
TRBV30	.	.	13	TRBJ1-3	CAWGRPSGNTIYF	TGTGCCTGGGGACGCCCCTCTGGAAACACCATATATTTT
TRBV2	.	.	12	TRBJ2-1	CASSDPGNEQFF	TGTGCCAGCAGTGACCCCGGGAATGAGCAGTTCTTC
TRBV30	TRBD2	few	13	TRBJ2-5	CAWTRQGGETQYF	TGTGCCTGGACCCGGCAGGGAGGGGAGACCCAGTACTTC
TRBV7-9	.	few	14	TRBJ2-5	CASSFGNSGETQYF	TGTGCCAGCAGCTTCGGTAACTCAGGAGAGACCCAGTACTTC
TRBV7-9	.	.	13	TRBJ1-1	CASSLPSNTEAFF	TGTGCCAGCAGCTTACCCAGTAACACTGAAGCTTTCTTT
TRBV7-2	.	.	11	TRBJ2-7	CASSNAYEQYF	TGTGCCAGCAGCAACGCCTACGAGCAGTACTTC
TRBV7-2	.	.	12	TRBJ2-5	CASSLSPETQYF	TGTGCCAGCAGCTTGTCCCCGGAGACCCAGTACTTC
TRBV5-1	.	.	13	TRBJ2-7	CASSLEVGYEQYF	TGCGCCAGCAGCTTGGAAGTAGGCTACGAGCAGTACTTC